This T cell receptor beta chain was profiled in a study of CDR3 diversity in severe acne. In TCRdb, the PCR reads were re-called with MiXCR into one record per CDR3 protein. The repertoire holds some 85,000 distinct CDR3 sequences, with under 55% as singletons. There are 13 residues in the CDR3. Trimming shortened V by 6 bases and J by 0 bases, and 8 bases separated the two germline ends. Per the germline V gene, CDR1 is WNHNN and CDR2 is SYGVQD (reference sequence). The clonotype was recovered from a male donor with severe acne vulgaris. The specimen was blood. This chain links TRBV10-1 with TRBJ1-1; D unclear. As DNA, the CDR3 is TGCGCCAGCAGCGATGGGGTGAACACTGAAGCTTTCTTT. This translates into CASSDGVNTEAFF.